Listed here are 21 T cell receptor beta chains from one sample, sequenced in a study of shared clonotypes between healthy human individuals. The assay was immunoSEQ multiplex PCR, and TCRdb's table has in-frame clones only and misses some. Of 850,000 to 1,200,000 clones listed, about 75% are singletons. The sequenced sample was memory CD4+ T cells sorted from blood. Indicated subset: CD45RA-negative fraction. These receptors came from a man aged 18 to 30 in good health.

Points on this clone: The same CDR3 can be traced to other DNA sequences in this sample. This chain uses TRBV18 with TRBJ2-5; D might be TRBD1 or TRBD2, each matching 6 bases. Germline CDR1 is KGHSH and CDR2 is LQKENI. V lost 2 bases, J lost 1 base, and 11 bases lay in between. The CDR3 length is 15 residues. CDR3 bases: TGTGCCAGCTCACCAGAACAGGGAGGCCAAGAGACCCAGTACTTC. Its protein product is CASSPEQGGQETQYF.

The V and J genes are TRBV6-1 and TRBJ1-6, with D tentatively TRBD1 (5 bases). Per the germline V gene, CDR1 is MNHNS and CDR2 is SASEGT. The V gene lost 6 bases and the J gene lost 10 bases, with 13 bases spanning the gap. The CDR3 runs to 13 residues. The CDR3 reads CASSGALLSPLHF. DNA of the CDR3: TGTGCCAGCAGCGGGGCCCTTTTGTCACCCCTCCACTTT.

Only one count was recorded for this clone. This chain links TRBV2 with TRBJ2-3; no definite D call. The V gene's germline CDR1 is SNHLY and CDR2 FYNNEI. Trimming removed 8 bases from V and 6 bases from J, with 12 bases in between. This CDR3 has 12 amino acids. The CDR3 DNA reads TGTGCCAGCTGGCCCCCTGTCGATACGCAGTATTTT. Translated: CASWPPVDTQYF.

The chain employs TRBV27 and TRBJ2-7, with a weak D call TRBD2 (6 bases). The CDR3 totals 14 residues. Germline V gives CDR1 MNHEY, CDR2 SMNVEV (reference sequence). The V end lost 5 bases, the J end lost 2 bases, and 13 bases lay between the germline ends. DNA of the CDR3: TGTGCCAGCAGTAATAGCGGAGCTGCCTACGAGCAGTACTTC. This sequence encodes CASSNSGAAYEQYF.

This chain links TRBV10-3 with TRBJ2-7, with D hard to call. Trimming left V 8 bases short and J 5 bases short, with 19 bases between. Germline CDR1 and CDR2: ENHRY and SYGVKD. The CDR3 runs 14 residues. The CDR3 spells CAISFSAESNEQYF. The CDR3 DNA reads TGTGCCATCTCATTTTCAGCTGAATCCAACGAGCAGTACTTC.

V is TRBV7-2 and J is TRBJ1-3, with D unresolved. The V gene lost 5 bases and the J gene lost 0 bases, with 14 bases spanning the gap. CDR1 and CDR2 from the germline V gene are SGHTA and FQGNSA. The CDR3 covers 16 residues. CDR3 amino acids: CASSQQAVNSGNTIYF. The DNA for the CDR3 is TGTGCCAGCAGCCAACAAGCAGTCAACTCTGGAAACACCATATATTTT.

CDR3 DNA: TGTGCCTCTACTAGGGCCGGGGGGGAGCTGTTTTTT. Its protein is CASTRAGGELFF. This chain links TRBV10-3 with TRBJ2-2, with D possibly being TRBD2 (5 bases). Looked up from germline, CDR1 is ENHRY and CDR2 is SYGVKD. Trimming took off 11 bases at V and 8 bases at J, with 15 bases between the two ends. CDR3 size: 12 residues.

A few counts support this clone. The rearrangement links TRBV5-1 to TRBJ2-2; tentatively, D is TRBD1 (6 bases). Per the germline V gene, CDR1 is SGHRS and CDR2 is YFSETQ. The V gene lost 1 base and the J gene lost 2 bases, with 9 bases spanning the gap. The CDR3 runs 15 residues. CDR3 sequence reads: CASSLSQGNTGELFF. The CDR3 DNA is TGCGCCAGCAGCTTGTCACAGGGTAACACCGGGGAGCTGTTTTTT.

The chain employs TRBV7-2 and TRBJ2-1; TRBD1 matches at 7 bases. There are 17 residues in the CDR3. Looked up from germline, CDR1 is SGHTA and CDR2 is FQGNSA. V was clipped by 2 bases and J by 4 bases; unmatched bases: 11. CDR3 nucleotide sequence: TGTGCCAGCAGCTTAAGAAGCACAGGGGCAGGGTACAATGAGCAGTTCTTC. It is translated as CASSLRSTGAGYNEQFF. The whole variable domain, filled in from reference TRBV7-2 and TRBJ2-1, reads GAGVSQSPSNKVTEKGKDVELRCDPISGHTALYWYRQSLGQGLEFLIYFQGNSAPDKSGLPSDRFSAERTGGSVSTLTIQRTQQEDSAVYLCASSLRSTGAGYNEQFFGPGTRLTVL.

A note on this clone: Other nucleotide sequences in the sample specify the same CDR3. The chain combines TRBV5-4 with TRBJ2-5, with TRBD2 matching over 8 bases. With 2 bases clipped from V and 1 base from J, the junction kept 4 bases outside the gene matches. In germline, CDR1 is SGHNT, CDR2 YYREEE (reference sequence). The CDR3 sequence is 15 residues long. The CDR3 is CASSFVAGGQETQYF. The CDR3 nucleotides are TGTGCCAGCAGCTTCGTCGCGGGGGGCCAAGAGACCCAGTACTTC.

This clone was seen ten or more times. V and J are TRBV6-6 and TRBJ1-3, with TRBD1 matching 9 bases. Germline values: CDR1 MNHNY, CDR2 SVGAGI (reference sequence). V shed 5 bases, J shed 8 bases, and the junction held 7 bases outside the gene matches. The CDR3 runs 14 residues. The CDR3 DNA sequence: TGTGCCAGCAGTGCCGGGACAGGGAGGCACACCATATATTTT. Amino acids: CASSAGTGRHTIYF.

This clone was seen many times. The chain employs TRBV10-1 and TRBJ2-7, with no clear D. This CDR3 has 13 amino acids. The V and J ends lost 4 bases and 5 bases respectively, with 12 bases between them. Germline V gene sequence: CDR1 WNHNN, CDR2 SYGVQD (reference sequence). The CDR3 DNA sequence: TGCGCCAGCAGTGCTCAGATTGGGGACGAGCAGTACTTC. Translation gives CASSAQIGDEQYF.

This chain links TRBV19 with TRBJ1-6; TRBD1 matches 9 bases. The CDR3 contains 16 residues. Trimming cost V 2 bases and J 10 bases; bases outside gene matches: 9. CDR1 is LNHDA and CDR2 is SQIVND in the germline V gene (reference sequence). In DNA form, the CDR3 reads TGTGCCAGTAGTATAATTAACAGGGGGCAGCGGTCACCCCTCCACTTT. Its translation: CASSIINRGQRSPLHF.

The chain carries TRBV29-1 and TRBJ2-7; D is undetermined. This CDR3 has 13 amino acids. V lost 4 bases to trimming and J lost 0 bases, with 10 bases between them. Germline assignment: CDR1 SQVTM and CDR2 ANQGSEA. The CDR3 spells CSVGISSSYEQYF. The CDR3, as DNA: TGCAGCGTTGGGATTTCGAGCTCCTACGAGCAGTACTTC.

The chain is built from TRBV15 and TRBJ2-5; TRBD1 matches 7 bases. CDR3 size: 14 residues. The trim removed 4 bases at V and 1 base at J, leaving 3 bases unmatched. The germline CDR1 and CDR2 sequences are LNHNV and YYDKDF (reference sequence). CDR3 loop: CATSTGDSQETQYF. The DNA of the CDR3 is TGTGCCACCAGCACCGGGGACAGCCAAGAGACCCAGTACTTC.

In this sample, this clone turned up a few times. CDR3 DNA sequence: TGTGCCAGCAGGGCGGCAGGGAACACAGATACGCAGTATTTT. Protein: CASRAAGNTDTQYF. This chain uses TRBV6-6 with TRBJ2-3; D is possibly TRBD1 (5 bases). Germline V gene sequence: CDR1 MNHNY, CDR2 SVGAGI (reference sequence). V was clipped by 6 bases and J by 2 bases, with 12 bases between them. The CDR3 contains 14 residues.

Here the CDR3 DNA reads TGCAGCCCTTGGGGGCAGGGGGCAGGGGAGCAGTTCTTC. It specifies CSPWGQGAGEQFF. The chain uses TRBV29-1 and TRBJ2-1, with 8 nucleotides matching TRBD1. This CDR3 has 13 residues. Germline V gene sequence: CDR1 SQVTM, CDR2 ANQGSEA. V shed 8 bases and J 10 bases; nucleotides not matched to a gene: 13.

This clone has ten or more counts. The chain employs TRBV2 and TRBJ2-6; no clear D. CDR3 length: 16 residues. Trimming left V 7 bases short and J 0 bases short, with 13 bases between. CDR1 and CDR2 from the germline V gene are SNHLY and FYNNEI. CDR3 sequence: CASNRAGNSGANVLTF. CDR3 nucleotides: TGTGCCAGCAACCGGGCAGGCAACTCTGGGGCCAACGTCCTGACTTTC.

The CDR3 loop reads CAWSGSGAHQPQHF. In nucleotides, the CDR3 is TGTGCCTGGAGTGGCTCAGGCGCCCATCAGCCCCAGCATTTT. The chain links TRBV30 to TRBJ1-5, with no clear D. Per the germline V gene, CDR1 is GTSNPN and CDR2 is SVGIG (reference sequence). Trimming pared 1 base from V and 5 bases from J, leaving 12 bases between. The CDR3 consists of 14 residues.

The chain links TRBV6-1 to TRBJ1-6; TRBD1 might be the D (6 bases). The CDR3 sequence is 14 residues long. Germline V gene data show CDR1 as MNHNS and CDR2 as SASEGT. Trimming took 10 bases from V and 7 from J, leaving 17 bases between them. The CDR3 here is CATTWEGGNSPLHF. The CDR3 DNA reads TGTGCCACGACCTGGGAGGGGGGCAATTCACCCCTCCACTTT.

The chain combines TRBV6-5 with TRBJ1-1; the D is unclear. This CDR3 spans 15 amino acids. The V end lost 4 bases, the J end lost 1 base, and 13 bases lay between the germline ends. Germline V gene data show CDR1 as MNHEY and CDR2 as SVGAGI. The chain's CDR3 is CASSWASEWNTEAFF. In DNA form, the CDR3 reads TGTGCCAGCAGTTGGGCCTCGGAATGGAACACTGAAGCTTTCTTT.